This T cell receptor (beta chain) was found in a study of T cells in Graves' hyperthyroidism and ophthalmopathy. V lost 5 bases and J lost 4, with 17 bases in between. The CDR3 sequence is 15 residues long. CDR1 MDHEN and CDR2 SYDVKM come from the germline V gene. The table lists this clonotype with many counts. Patients aged 18 to 65 with hyperthyroidism were newly diagnosed, with duration under 2 months. PBMCs were obtained from 9 to 10 ml fresh peripheral blood. Amplification targeted TCR beta CDR3 regions from RNA transcripts. The HTBI set primed first-round TCR CDR3 RT-PCR. MiXCR was run by TCRdb on the multiplex PCR reads, yielding one entry per CDR3 protein. The sample contains hundreds of thousands of distinct CDR3 sequences, more than 12% of which appear only once.

The origin of this receptor is a woman between 25 and 40 years old with Graves' hyperthyroidism. Sequences were obtained from blood. This chain connects TRBV28 to TRBJ2-5; weak D call: TRBD2 (6 bases). Here the CDR3 reads CASSAPRLARETQYF. CDR3 in DNA: TGTGCCAGCAGTGCCCCCCGGCTAGCGCGAGAGACCCAGTACTTC.